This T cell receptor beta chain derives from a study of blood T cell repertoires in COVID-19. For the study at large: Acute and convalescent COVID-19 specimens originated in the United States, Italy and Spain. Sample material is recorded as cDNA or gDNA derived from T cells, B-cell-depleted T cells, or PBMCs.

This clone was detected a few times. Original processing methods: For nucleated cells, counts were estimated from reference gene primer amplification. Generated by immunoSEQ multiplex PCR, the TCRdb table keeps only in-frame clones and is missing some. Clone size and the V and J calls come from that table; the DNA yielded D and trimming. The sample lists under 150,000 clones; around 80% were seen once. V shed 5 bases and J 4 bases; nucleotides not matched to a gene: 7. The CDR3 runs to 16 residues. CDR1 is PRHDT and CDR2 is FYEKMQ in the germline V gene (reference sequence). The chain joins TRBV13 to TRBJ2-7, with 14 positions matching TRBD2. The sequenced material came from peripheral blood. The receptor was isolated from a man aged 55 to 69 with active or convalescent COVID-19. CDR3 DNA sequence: TGTGCCAGCAGCCCTGGGACTAGCGGGAGTCAATACGAGCAGTACTTC. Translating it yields CASSPGTSGSQYEQYF.